This T cell receptor (beta chain) appears in the sequencing data of a study of cytomegalovirus exposure and HLA in healthy donors. Looking at the study overall: Earlier, 180 million or so T cells were analyzed, and some 120 million unique TCR beta sequences were found among them.

Regarding the study as a whole: In a later analysis, 16,951 TCR beta sequences were associated with HLA alleles at 0.05 false discovery rate. The presence/absence work took it that sequencing depth was about the same across donors. A missense DCLRE1C variant was associated with V- and J-gene trimming of TCR beta chains in a later analysis, and an independent cohort replicated the association.

Germline CDR1 and CDR2: SGHVS and FNYEAQ. The CDR3 length is 15 residues. Deletions cut 2 bases from V and 2 bases from J, with 10 bases between. This clone was seen only a few times. The target antigen is unknown. With 60 Vbeta and 13 Jbeta primers, the PCR was carried out. The table came from immunoSEQ multiplex PCR; TCRdb's copy has only in-frame clones and leaves some out. The data show 150,000 to 200,000 clones, approximately 59% seen once. What was sequenced was PBMCs. The TCR was taken from a man aged 40-55 years in good health and CMV-seronegative. The chain couples TRBV7-6 to TRBJ1-3; tentatively, D is TRBD1 (5 bases). The CDR3 sequence: CASSLQGLAGNTIYF. In nucleotides, the CDR3 is TGTGCCAGCAGCTTACAGGGACTGGCTGGAAACACCATATATTTT.